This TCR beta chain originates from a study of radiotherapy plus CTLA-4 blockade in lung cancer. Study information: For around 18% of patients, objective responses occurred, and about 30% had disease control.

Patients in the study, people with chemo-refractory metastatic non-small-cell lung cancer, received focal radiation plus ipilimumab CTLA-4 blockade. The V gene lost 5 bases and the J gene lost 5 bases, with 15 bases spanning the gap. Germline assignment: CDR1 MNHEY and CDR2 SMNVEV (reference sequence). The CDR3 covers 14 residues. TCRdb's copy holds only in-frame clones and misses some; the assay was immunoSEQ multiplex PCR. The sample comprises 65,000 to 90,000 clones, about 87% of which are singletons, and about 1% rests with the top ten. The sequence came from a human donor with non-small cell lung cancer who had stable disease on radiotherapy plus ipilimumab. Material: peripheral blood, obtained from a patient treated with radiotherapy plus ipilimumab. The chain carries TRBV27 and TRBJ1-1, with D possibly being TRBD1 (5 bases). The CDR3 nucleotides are TGTGCCAGCAGTCCCCCGGGGGGAAGGACTGAAGCTTTCTTT. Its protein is CASSPPGGRTEAFF.